The clone carrying this T cell receptor (beta chain) has ten or more counts. Germline values: CDR1 SGHTA, CDR2 FQGNSA. J lost 10 bases, V lost 5 bases, and 9 bases had no gene match. This CDR3 comprises 14 residues. A universal primer site was added by template switching, and unique molecular identifiers were carried by the cDNA. TCRdb recomputed calls from the 5' RACE reads with MiXCR, one row per CDR3 protein. The data show hundreds of thousands of distinct CDR3 sequences, 8.5% to 9.5% seen once. Healthy Caucasians made up all donors. The sample belongs to a study of identical twins. These data also formed part of another study, on yellow fever vaccine responses in identical twins. That paper notes: Reportedly, twins showed a vaccine T cell response that looked partly convergent and partly personalized.

The chain combines TRBV7-2 with TRBJ2-4; 9 bases line up with TRBD1. The sequenced material came from PBMCs. This sequence originates from a woman aged 18-29 years in good health. CDR3 sequence: CASSIRTGDGIQYF. DNA of the CDR3: TGTGCCAGCAGCATCCGGACAGGGGATGGTATTCAGTACTTC.